Below are 5 T cell receptor beta chains sequenced from a single sample in a study of T cell responses to AZD1222 COVID-19 vaccine. This table comes from immunoSEQ multiplex PCR, and its TCRdb copy is limited to in-frame clones, with some not included. There are some 99,000 clones in the sample; approximately 86% occur only once, and roughly 12% lies in the top ten. Sequencing was performed on peripheral blood, taken on day 0 of MenACWY control vaccination. The receptors come from an adult in good health.

The chain combines TRBV6-1 with TRBJ1-1, with 7 nucleotides matching TRBD1. After removal of 8 bases from V and 7 bases from J, the junction contained 13 bases not matched to a gene. The germline gives CDR1 MNHNS, CDR2 SASEGT. CDR3 size: 14 residues. The CDR3 region is CASRGEGTANEAFF. CDR3 in DNA: TGTGCCAGCCGAGGCGAAGGGACAGCTAATGAAGCTTTCTTT.

The J gene is TRBJ1-2, the V gene TRBV7-9; D may be TRBD1 (5 bases). This CDR3 comprises 14 residues. V was clipped by 8 bases and J by 0 bases, with 13 bases between them. Germline CDR1 and CDR2: SEHNR and FQNEAQ (reference sequence). CDR3 sequence reads: CASHPGPSNYGYTF. The CDR3 DNA is TGTGCCAGCCACCCGGGGCCATCTAACTATGGCTACACCTTC.

The V call is TRBV5-1, the J call TRBJ2-1, with 11 bases matching TRBD2. The CDR3 length is 16 residues. The junction had 3 bases not matched to a gene; V was cut back by 2 bases and J by 2 bases. Germline CDR1 reads SGHRS; CDR2 reads YFSETQ. The DNA for the CDR3 is TGCGCCAGCAGCTTAGATAGCGGGGGGGCCTACAATGAGCAGTTCTTC. It specifies CASSLDSGGAYNEQFF.

The J gene is TRBJ2-1, the V gene TRBV9, with D perhaps matching TRBD1 or TRBD2 (5 bases each). This CDR3 is 18 amino acids long. The germline CDR1 and CDR2 sequences are SGDLS and YYNGEE. Trimming took off 2 bases at V and 0 bases at J, with 18 bases between the two ends. In DNA, the CDR3 is TGTGCCAGCAGCGTTTGGGGGTCGGGGCAAAGCTCCTACAATGAGCAGTTCTTC. This encodes CASSVWGSGQSSYNEQFF.

The gene calls are TRBV30 and TRBJ2-3; TRBD2 is a possible D gene (5 bases). The germline V and J ends were trimmed by 2 bases and 4 bases, with 10 bases remaining between them. CDR1 and CDR2 from the germline V gene are GTSNPN and SVGIG (reference sequence). The CDR3 sequence is 13 residues long. Here the CDR3 reads CAWSPLAPDTQYF. CDR3 nucleotides: TGTGCCTGGAGTCCCCTAGCTCCAGATACGCAGTATTTT.